One and the same sample provided the 18 T cell receptor beta chains below, sequenced in a study of shared clonotypes between healthy human individuals. The table came from immunoSEQ multiplex PCR; TCRdb's copy has only in-frame clones and leaves some out. Among about 610,000 clones listed, approximately 96% were seen once. Naive CD8 isolation took CD45RO-negative cells positively selected for CCR7 and excluded terminally differentiated effector memory CD45RA+ cells. Sequences were obtained from naive CD8+ T cells sorted from blood. The receptor source for this set is a woman aged 30 to 39 in good health.

The rearrangement links TRBV28 to TRBJ2-1, with D perhaps TRBD1 (6 bases). V gave up 5 bases and J gave up 4 bases, with 9 bases separating them. Germline values: CDR1 MDHEN, CDR2 SYDVKM. The CDR3 has 13 amino acids. The CDR3 DNA reads TGTGCCAGCAGTCCGGGGACATACAATGAGCAGTTCTTC. Translating gives CASSPGTYNEQFF.

V usage is TRBV6-5 and J usage is TRBJ2-7, with 9 bases identical to TRBD1. The germline CDR1 and CDR2 sequences are MNHEY and SVGAGI. V was clipped by 7 bases and J by 3 bases; unmatched bases: 7. This CDR3 contains 14 residues. This CDR3 is CASKPGTGHYEQYF. In DNA form, the CDR3 reads TGTGCCAGCAAACCCGGGACAGGGCACTACGAGCAGTACTTC.

The V call is TRBV9, the J call TRBJ2-2, with unresolved D. Per germline, CDR1 SGDLS and CDR2 YYNGEE. This CDR3 comprises 15 residues. The V gene lost 2 bases and the J gene lost 1 base, with 9 bases spanning the gap. Here the CDR3 reads CASSVFAGNTGELFF. The CDR3 nucleotides are TGTGCCAGCAGCGTCTTTGCCGGGAACACCGGGGAGCTGTTTTTT. Variable domain in full (rest from reference TRBV9 and TRBJ2-2): DSGVTQTPKHLITATGQRVTLRCSPRSGDLSVYWYQQSLDQGLQFLIQYYNGEERAKGNILERFSAQQFPDLHSELNLSSLELGDSALYFCASSVFAGNTGELFFGEGSRLTVL.

This clone was seen only a few times. The sample has other DNA sequences that encode this CDR3 too. In DNA, the CDR3 is TGTGCCAGCAGCTTAGGCTTCTCCTACGAGCAGTACTTC. Translated, it gives CASSLGFSYEQYF. The chain uses TRBV7-6 and TRBJ2-7; D unclear. Per germline, CDR1 SGHVS and CDR2 FNYEAQ. The V end was cut by 1 base, the J end by 0 bases, with 4 bases between. The CDR3 covers 13 residues. The full variable domain, with the rest looked up from reference TRBV7-6 and TRBJ2-7, is GAGVSQSPRYKVTKRGQDVALRCDPISGHVSLYWYRQALGQGPEFLTYFNYEAQQDKSGLPNDRFSAERPEGSISTLTIQRTEQRDSAMYRCASSLGFSYEQYFGPGTRLTVT.

CDR3 protein: CASSMIQGAAGELFF. DNA for the CDR3: TGTGCCAGTAGTATGATCCAGGGGGCGGCCGGGGAGCTGTTTTTT. The rearrangement joins TRBV19 to TRBJ2-2; 8 bases fit TRBD1. Unmatched junction bases numbered 6, after V lost 3 bases and J lost 6 bases. The CDR3 consists of 15 residues. Germline V gives CDR1 LNHDA, CDR2 SQIVND (reference sequence). The complete variable domain, with remaining parts taken from reference TRBV19 and TRBJ2-2, reads DGGITQSPKYLFRKEGQNVTLSCEQNLNHDAMYWYRQDPGQGLRLIYYSQIVNDFQKGDIAEGYSVSREKKESFPLTVTSAQKNPTAFYLCASSMIQGAAGELFFGEGSRLTVL.

The genes are TRBV27 and TRBJ2-1; 8 bases agree with TRBD1. In germline, CDR1 is MNHEY, CDR2 SMNVEV (reference sequence). J lost 7 bases, V lost 4 bases, and 9 bases had no gene match. CDR3 length equals 15 residues. Here the CDR3 DNA reads TGTGCCAGCAGTTCCATCGGGACAGGTACTAATGAGCAGTTCTTC. It translates to CASSSIGTGTNEQFF.

In DNA form, the CDR3 reads TGTGCCAGCAGTTCGGGCCAGACAGAACAGTTCTTC. Encoded protein: CASSSGQTEQFF. The gene calls are TRBV27 and TRBJ2-1, with D tentatively TRBD1 (5 bases). The CDR3 is made up of 12 amino acids. V lost 4 bases, J lost 13 bases, and 14 bases lay in between. In germline, CDR1 is MNHEY, CDR2 SMNVEV (reference sequence).

V usage is TRBV6-5 and J usage is TRBJ2-1; possible D gene TRBD1, 5 bases. Trimming removed 8 bases at V and 12 bases at J, with 26 bases between. The CDR3 totals 15 residues. Per germline, CDR1 MNHEY and CDR2 SVGAGI. CDR3 residues: CASAPSQGGTYGQFF. In DNA, the CDR3 is TGTGCCAGCGCTCCAAGCCAGGGCGGAACCTATGGGCAGTTCTTC.

This chain connects TRBV11-2 to TRBJ2-7, with 7 nucleotides matching TRBD1. This CDR3 is 13 amino acids long. V shed 5 bases, J shed 3 bases, and the junction held 4 bases outside the gene matches. In germline, CDR1 is SGHAT, CDR2 FQNNGV. The CDR3 DNA reads as TGTGCCAGCAGCCTCGGGACAGTCTACGAGCAGTACTTC. It is translated as CASSLGTVYEQYF.

The gene calls are TRBV5-1 and TRBJ2-1, with 8 bases aligning to TRBD2. J was trimmed by 7 bases and V by 4 bases; bases with no gene match: 13. This CDR3 has 16 amino acids. In germline, CDR1 is SGHRS, CDR2 YFSETQ. The CDR3 sequence is CASSPFSGGPENEQFF. CDR3 DNA: TGCGCCAGCAGCCCCTTTTCGGGAGGGCCGGAGAATGAGCAGTTCTTC. Based on the CDR3 plus reference TRBV5-1 and TRBJ2-1, the full variable domain is KAGVTQTPRYLIKTRGQQVTLSCSPISGHRSVSWYQQTPGQGLQFLFEYFSETQRNKGNFPGRFSGRQFSNSRSEMNVSTLELGDSALYLCASSPFSGGPENEQFFGPGTRLTVL.

The table lists this clone with a count of one. J is TRBJ2-3 and V is TRBV18; tentative D call: TRBD2 (5 bases). Germline CDR1 KGHSH, CDR2 LQKENI. CDR3 length equals 13 residues. Trimming took off 0 bases at V and 6 bases at J, with 7 bases between the two ends. CDR3 nucleotides: TGTGCCAGCTCACCACCGGAGGTGGATACGCAGTATTTT. Translation gives CASSPPEVDTQYF.

The CDR3 DNA is TGTGCCAGCAGTTTCCCAAAACCGAGCGGGAGTTCGCAAGAGACCCAGTACTTC. Translated: CASSFPKPSGSSQETQYF. This chain joins TRBV28 and TRBJ2-5, with 8 bases lining up with TRBD2. The CDR3 has 18 residues. V shed 3 bases, J shed 2 bases, and the junction held 14 bases outside the gene matches. Germline-derived CDR1 and CDR2 are MDHEN and SYDVKM.

The count of this clone is one. The V gene is TRBV27, the J gene TRBJ1-2; maybe TRBD1 (5 bases). The germline V gene encodes CDR1 MNHEY and CDR2 SMNVEV (reference sequence). The V end lost 3 bases, the J end lost 8 bases, and 13 bases lay between the germline ends. The CDR3 runs 13 residues. The CDR3 here is CASSFLGADGYTF. The DNA for the CDR3 is TGTGCCAGCAGTTTCCTTGGGGCGGACGGCTACACCTTC.

This rearrangement joins TRBV27 to TRBJ2-2, with 16 positions matching TRBD2. The CDR3 covers 16 residues. CDR1 is MNHEY and CDR2 is SMNVEV in the germline V gene (reference sequence). V lost 7 bases to trimming and J lost 6 bases; unmatched junction nucleotides: 5. DNA of the CDR3: TGTGCCAGCACGGGACTAGCGGGAGGGCCATCCGGGGAGCTGTTTTTT. This translates into CASTGLAGGPSGELFF.

This chain uses TRBV10-3 with TRBJ2-1; TRBD2 matches 8 bases. Germline CDR1 and CDR2: ENHRY and SYGVKD. Losses at the gene ends were 3 bases for V and 0 bases for J; bases not matched to a gene: 7. The length of the CDR3 is 17 residues. The CDR3: CAISDPVSGSSYNEQFF. The CDR3 DNA follows: TGTGCCATCAGTGACCCAGTAAGCGGGAGCTCCTACAATGAGCAGTTCTTC.

J is TRBJ1-4 and V is TRBV28; possible D gene TRBD1, 5 bases. This CDR3 spans 20 amino acids. Deletions cut 3 bases from V and 0 bases from J, with 23 bases between. CDR1 is MDHEN, CDR2 SYDVKM, per germline. The CDR3 here is CASSFYRSGGFSATNEKLFF. In DNA, the CDR3 is TGTGCCAGCAGTTTTTATCGGTCGGGGGGGTTTTCGGCAACTAATGAAAAACTGTTTTTT. The variable domain in full, completed from reference TRBV28 and TRBJ1-4, reads DVKVTQSSRYLVKRTGEKVFLECVQDMDHENMFWYRQDPGLGLRLIYFSYDVKMKEKGDIPEGYSVSREKKERFSLILESASTNQTSMYLCASSFYRSGGFSATNEKLFFGSGTQLSVL.

V and J are TRBV27 and TRBJ2-7; TRBD1 or TRBD2 may be the D gene (5 bases each). The V gene lost 6 bases and the J gene lost 5 bases, with 14 bases spanning the gap. The germline CDR1 and CDR2 sequences are MNHEY and SMNVEV (reference sequence). This CDR3 comprises 13 residues. CDR3 in amino acids: CASRPGPMDEQYF. CDR3 coding DNA: TGTGCCAGCAGGCCGGGACCAATGGACGAGCAGTACTTC.

This chain uses TRBV28 with TRBJ2-3, with 12 bases lining up with TRBD2. V dropped 6 bases and J dropped 4; count of bases not matched to a gene: 2. The CDR3 has 14 amino acids. The germline CDR1 and CDR2 sequences are MDHEN and SYDVKM. The CDR3 coding sequence is TGTGCCAGCAGGCTAGCGGGAGGGCCAGATACGCAGTATTTT. Translated, it gives CASRLAGGPDTQYF.